The clone carrying this T cell receptor (beta chain) was recorded at least ten times. Antigen specificity is unknown. As to time point: newly diagnosed GD, antithyroid drugs for less than 3 months. Extracted RNA from PBMCs served as the source of the TCR library. These data belong to a study of regulatory T cells in long-lasting Graves disease. Study-level points and caveats: With persistent disease, TRBV28, TRBJ1-2 and TRBJ2-5 were the favored segments.

The CDR3 runs 15 residues. Unmatched junction bases numbered 7, after V lost 4 bases and J lost 7 bases. From germline, CDR1 is KGHSH and CDR2 LQKENI. In building TCR beta libraries, iRepertoire HTBI primers were used together with Arm-PCR of CDR3 regions. MiXCR, run by TCRdb on the multiplex PCR reads, gives a single entry per CDR3 protein. The table has fewer than 450,000 distinct CDR3 sequences, 15% seen once; the top ten hold over 7%. The data also belong to a second study, concerning T cells in Graves' hyperthyroidism and ophthalmopathy. That paper states: The HTBI primer set served for first-round RT-PCR of the TCR CDR3. In validation, the model predicted ophthalmopathy. These predictions came a median approximately 6.5 months before onset.

The source is a woman aged 40 to 55 with Graves disease. Here the sequenced sample was peripheral blood mononuclear cells (PBMCs), taken at new diagnosis, from a patient treated with antithyroid drugs. J is TRBJ1-6 and V is TRBV18, with 7 bases aligning to TRBD1. CDR3 DNA: TGTGCCAGCTCACAACAGGGGTATGGGAATTCACCCCTCCACTTT. It yields the protein CASSQQGYGNSPLHF.